This T cell receptor (beta chain) was obtained from a study of blood T cell repertoires in COVID-19. Looking at the study overall: Samples representing acute and convalescent COVID-19 were sourced from the United States, Italy and Spain. In each case, the material was cDNA or gDNA derived from T cells, B-cell-depleted T cells, or PBMCs.

This clone was picked up many times. In the source study's methods: Reference gene primers were amplified, and this amplification served to estimate nucleated cell counts. Sequenced by immunoSEQ multiplex PCR; TCRdb stores in-frame clones only, minus some. The D gene and trimming were derived from the DNA, and the V and J assignments and clone size from that table. Altogether roughly 190,000 clones are present, about 81% being singletons, with the ten largest covering around 7.8%. Enrollment of patients from Seattle took place during active infection, with longitudinal follow-up. The germline V gene encodes CDR1 LGHDT and CDR2 YNNKEL (reference sequence). The CDR3 contains 16 residues. V lost 1 base, J lost 6 bases, and 7 bases stayed unmatched.

The material sequenced was peripheral blood. The chain employs TRBV3-1 (or the pseudogene TRBV3-2) and TRBJ2-1; 9 bases agree with TRBD1. The TCR was taken from an older woman with COVID-19, enrolled during active disease. CDR3 nucleotide sequence: TGTGCCAGCAGCCAAGCACAGGGGGCGGTGGTCAATGAGCAGTTCTTC. It specifies CASSQAQGAVVNEQFF.